A selection of T cell receptor beta chains follows, all from one sample in a study of blood T cell repertoires in COVID-19. Clones were sequenced by immunoSEQ multiplex PCR, and TCRdb holds only the in-frame ones, with some missing. The repertoire holds some 100,000 clones, roughly 70% seen once, with under 5% in the top ten. The source material was peripheral blood. The receptors were sampled from an older man with COVID-19, enrolled during active disease. Both conserved end residues are part of each CDR3. D genes are given only for firm matches. Size is omitted from some rows. Given values are once, few, many or a class for expanded clones.

j_gene | d_gene | v_gene | abundance | CDR3aa | CDR3nt
TRBJ2-1 | TRBD1 | TRBV30 | NA | CAWTPGQGYNEQFF | TGTGCCTGGACCCCGGGACAGGGGTACAATGAGCAGTTCTTC
TRBJ1-2 | NA | TRBV28 | NA | CASSLRGTVFGSGYTF | NA
TRBJ2-3 | TRBD1 | TRBV4-1 | few | CASSPAWGQGPDTQYF | TGCGCCAGCAGCCCTGCCTGGGGACAGGGCCCAGATACGCAGTATTTT
TRBJ2-7 | TRBD1 | TRBV6-4 | NA | CASSDPTGRGIYEQYF | TGTGCCAGCAGTGACCCGACAGGGCGAGGGATTTACGAGCAGTACTTC
TRBJ1-5 | NA | TRBV3-1/TRBV3-2 | NA | CASSQVGNQPQHF | TGTGCCAGCAGCCAAGTCGGGAATCAGCCCCAGCATTTT
TRBJ1-2 | TRBD1 | TRBV11-2 | NA | CASSLGDRVGYTF | TGTGCCAGCAGCTTAGGGGACAGGGTTGGCTACACCTTC
TRBJ1-2 | TRBD1 | TRBV24-1 | NA | CATSENTGVDGYTF | TGTGCCACCAGTGAAAACACAGGGGTCGATGGCTACACCTTC
TRBJ2-1 | TRBD2 | TRBV7-2 | NA | CASSRATSGRVNEQFF | TGTGCCAGCAGCAGGGCTACTAGCGGGAGGGTGAATGAGCAGTTCTTC
TRBJ2-7 | TRBD2 | TRBV10-3 | NA | CAISGRTGLAAEQYF | TGTGCCATCAGTGGGAGGACGGGACTAGCAGCCGAGCAGTACTTC
TRBJ2-3 | NA | TRBV29-1 | NA | CSVADGSMDTQYF | TGCAGCGTTGCTGACGGGAGTATGGATACGCAGTATTTT
TRBJ2-3 | TRBD2 | TRBV7-9 | NA | CASGPLSGVSTDTQYF | TGTGCCAGCGGACCCCTCAGCGGGGTGAGCACAGATACGCAGTATTTT
TRBJ2-3 | NA | TRBV28 | few | CASSLLARDTQYF | TGTGCCAGCAGTTTACTAGCGAGAGATACGCAGTATTTT
TRBJ1-1 | TRBD1 | TRBV10-2 | NA | CASRSTGGATEAFF | TGCGCCAGCAGATCAACAGGGGGCGCCACTGAAGCTTTCTTT
TRBJ1-3 | NA | TRBV19 | NA | CASSPTAVHSGNTIYF | TGTGCCAGTAGCCCAACAGCGGTTCATTCAGGAAACACCATATATTTT
TRBJ1-3 | NA | TRBV18 | NA | CASSPNTVLSGNTIYF | TGTGCCAGCTCACCTAATACAGTGCTCTCTGGAAACACCATATATTTT
TRBJ1-2 | NA | TRBV19 | many | CASSPLSGTHRDYGYTF | TGTGCCAGTAGTCCCCTCTCTGGGACGCACAGGGACTATGGCTACACCTTC
TRBJ2-6 | TRBD2 | TRBV27 | NA | CASSLVGGPFSGANVLTF | TGTGCCAGCAGTTTGGTGGGAGGGCCCTTCTCTGGGGCCAACGTCCTGACTTTC
TRBJ2-2 | NA | TRBV11-3 | NA | CASSRDMTNTGELFF | TGTGCCAGCTCCCGGGACATGACGAACACCGGGGAGCTGTTTTTT
TRBJ1-3 | NA | TRBV28 | NA | CASSLSGVDGNTIYF | TGTGCCAGCAGTTTGTCCGGGGTAGATGGAAACACCATATATTTT
TRBJ2-7 | NA | TRBV27 | NA | CASSLRDRAYEQYF | TGTGCCAGCAGTTTGCGGGACAGAGCCTACGAGCAGTACTTC
TRBJ2-7 | TRBD1 | TRBV6-5 | NA | CASRRSDRGFYEQYF | TGTGCCAGCAGACGTTCGGACAGGGGTTTTTACGAGCAGTACTTC
TRBJ1-1 | NA | TRBV6-5 | NA | CASDIQVNTEAFF | TGTGCCAGCGATATACAGGTGAACACTGAAGCTTTCTTT
TRBJ2-3 | NA | TRBV20-1 | once | CSASGSEAGWDTQYF | TGCAGTGCTAGTGGGTCGGAAGCGGGTTGGGATACGCAGTATTTT
TRBJ1-1 | NA | TRBV30 | NA | CAWSVGGALTEAFF | TGTGCCTGGAGTGTAGGGGGGGCGCTTACTGAAGCTTTCTTT
TRBJ2-5 | TRBD2 | TRBV10-3 | NA | CAISESQAGETQYF | TGTGCCATCAGTGAGTCCCAAGCGGGGGAGACCCAGTACTTC
TRBJ1-2 | TRBD1 | TRBV7-2 | NA | CASIQTGGTPGGYTF | TGTGCCAGCATACAAACAGGGGGGACTCCTGGTGGCTACACCTTC
TRBJ2-2 | NA | TRBV12-5 | NA | CASGLGRGHNTGELFF | TGTGCTAGTGGTTTGGGTAGGGGCCATAACACCGGGGAGCTGTTTTTT
TRBJ1-4 | NA | TRBV30 | NA | CAWSVQYNEKLFF | TGTGCCTGGAGTGTACAGTATAATGAAAAACTGTTTTTT
TRBJ2-7 | NA | TRBV21-1 | NA | CASSKGAGGITYEQYF | TGTGCCAGCAGCAAAGGAGCGGGAGGGATTACCTACGAGCAGTACTTC
TRBJ2-1 | NA | TRBV7-9 | NA | CASSYISNEQFF | TGTGCCAGCAGCTATATTTCCAATGAGCAGTTCTTC
TRBJ2-7 | TRBD1 | TRBV13 | few | CASSLVQGATYEQYF | TGTGCCAGCAGCTTAGTACAGGGGGCGACCTACGAGCAGTACTTC
TRBJ2-2 | TRBD2 | TRBV5-1 | NA | CASAPFSGNVGELFF | TGCGCCAGCGCCCCTTTTAGCGGGAACGTCGGGGAGCTGTTTTTT